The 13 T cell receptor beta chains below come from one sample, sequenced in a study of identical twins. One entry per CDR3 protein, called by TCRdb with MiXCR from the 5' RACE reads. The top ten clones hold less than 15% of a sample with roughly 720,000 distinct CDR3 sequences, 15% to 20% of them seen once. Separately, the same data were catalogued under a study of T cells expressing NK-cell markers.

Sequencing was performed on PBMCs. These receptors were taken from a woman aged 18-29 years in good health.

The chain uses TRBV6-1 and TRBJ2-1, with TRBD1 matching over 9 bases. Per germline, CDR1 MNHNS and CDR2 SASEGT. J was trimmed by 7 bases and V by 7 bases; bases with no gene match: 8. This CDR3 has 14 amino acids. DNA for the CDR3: TGTGCCAGCACCTCCGGGACAGGGAAGAATGAGCAGTTCTTC. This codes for CASTSGTGKNEQFF.

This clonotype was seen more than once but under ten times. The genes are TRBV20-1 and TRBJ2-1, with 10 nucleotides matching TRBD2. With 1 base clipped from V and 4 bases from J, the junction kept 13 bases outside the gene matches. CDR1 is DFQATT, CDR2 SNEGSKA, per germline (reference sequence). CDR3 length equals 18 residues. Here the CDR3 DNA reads TGCAGTGCTAGAGTAGGGCAACCGGGACTAGCGTTGTACAATGAGCAGTTCTTC. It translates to CSARVGQPGLALYNEQFF.

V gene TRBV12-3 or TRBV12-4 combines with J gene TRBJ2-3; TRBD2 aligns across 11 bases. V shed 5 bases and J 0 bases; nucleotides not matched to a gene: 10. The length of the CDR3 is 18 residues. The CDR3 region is CASSDPGLAVPSTDTQYF. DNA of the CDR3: TGTGCCAGCAGTGATCCGGGACTAGCGGTTCCCAGCACAGATACGCAGTATTTT.

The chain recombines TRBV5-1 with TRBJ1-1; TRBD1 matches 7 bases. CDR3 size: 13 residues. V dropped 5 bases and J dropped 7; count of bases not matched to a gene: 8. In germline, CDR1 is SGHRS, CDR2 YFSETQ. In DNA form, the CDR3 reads TGCGCCAGCAGTGAGACAGGGAGGAGTGAAGCTTTCTTT. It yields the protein CASSETGRSEAFF.

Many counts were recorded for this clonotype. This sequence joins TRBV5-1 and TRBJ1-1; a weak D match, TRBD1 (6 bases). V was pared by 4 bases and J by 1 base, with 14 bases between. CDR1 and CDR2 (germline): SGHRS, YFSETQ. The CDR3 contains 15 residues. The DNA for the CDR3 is TGCGCCAGCAGCCCGGAAGGGGGAAGGAACACTGAAGCTTTCTTT. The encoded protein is CASSPEGGRNTEAFF. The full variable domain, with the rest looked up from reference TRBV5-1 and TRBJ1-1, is KAGVTQTPRYLIKTRGQQVTLSCSPISGHRSVSWYQQTPGQGLQFLFEYFSETQRNKGNFPGRFSGRQFSNSRSEMNVSTLELGDSALYLCASSPEGGRNTEAFFGQGTRLTVV.

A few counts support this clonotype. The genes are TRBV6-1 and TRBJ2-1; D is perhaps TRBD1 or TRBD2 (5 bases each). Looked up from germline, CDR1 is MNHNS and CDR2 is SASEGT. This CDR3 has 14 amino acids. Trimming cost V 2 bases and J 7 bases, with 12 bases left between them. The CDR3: CASSETGWGNEQFF. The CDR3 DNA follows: TGTGCCAGCAGTGAAACAGGTTGGGGGAATGAGCAGTTCTTC.

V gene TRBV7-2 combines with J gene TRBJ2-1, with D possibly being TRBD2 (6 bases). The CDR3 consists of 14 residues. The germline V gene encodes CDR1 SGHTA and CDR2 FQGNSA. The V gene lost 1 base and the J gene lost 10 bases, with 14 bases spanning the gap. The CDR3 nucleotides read TGTGCCAGCAGCTTAGAGGTTATAGCGGTGGAGCAGTTCTTC. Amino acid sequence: CASSLEVIAVEQFF.

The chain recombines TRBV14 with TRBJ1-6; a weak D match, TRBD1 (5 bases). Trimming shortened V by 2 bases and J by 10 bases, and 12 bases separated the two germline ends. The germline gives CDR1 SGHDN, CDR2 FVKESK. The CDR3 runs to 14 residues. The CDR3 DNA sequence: TGTGCCAGCAGCCAATTGGCAGGGAACTCACCCCTCCACTTT. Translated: CASSQLAGNSPLHF.

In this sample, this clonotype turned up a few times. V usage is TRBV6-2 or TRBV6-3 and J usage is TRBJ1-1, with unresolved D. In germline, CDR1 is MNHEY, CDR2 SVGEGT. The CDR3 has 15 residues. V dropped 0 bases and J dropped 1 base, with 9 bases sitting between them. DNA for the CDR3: TGTGCCAGCAGTTACTCACTGGCAGCGAACACTGAAGCTTTCTTT. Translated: CASSYSLAANTEAFF.

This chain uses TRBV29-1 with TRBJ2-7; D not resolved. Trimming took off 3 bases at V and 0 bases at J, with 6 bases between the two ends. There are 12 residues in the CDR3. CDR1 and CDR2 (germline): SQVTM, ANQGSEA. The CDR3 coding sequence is TGCAGCGTTGAGGATTTCTCCTACGAGCAGTACTTC. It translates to CSVEDFSYEQYF.

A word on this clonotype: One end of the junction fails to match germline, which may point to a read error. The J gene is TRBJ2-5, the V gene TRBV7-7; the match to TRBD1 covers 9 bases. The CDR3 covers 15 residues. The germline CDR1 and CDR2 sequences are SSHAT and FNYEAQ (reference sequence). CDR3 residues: CASSLPDRGQETQYF. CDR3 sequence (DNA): TGTGCTAGCAGCTTACCGGACAGGGGCCAAGAGACCCAGTACTTC.

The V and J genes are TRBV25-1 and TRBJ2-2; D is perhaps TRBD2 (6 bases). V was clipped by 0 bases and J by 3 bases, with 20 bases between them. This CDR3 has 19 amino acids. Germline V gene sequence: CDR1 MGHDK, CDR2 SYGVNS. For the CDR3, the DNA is TGTGCCAGCAGTGAATACCCGACGTTCGTAATAGCGGACACCGGGGAGCTGTTTTTT. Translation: CASSEYPTFVIADTGELFF.

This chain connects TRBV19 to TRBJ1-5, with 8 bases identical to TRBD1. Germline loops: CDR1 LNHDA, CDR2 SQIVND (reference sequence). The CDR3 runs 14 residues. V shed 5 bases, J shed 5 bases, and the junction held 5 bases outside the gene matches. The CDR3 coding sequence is TGTGCCAGTAGTTTCGGACAGGGAGATCAGCCCCAGCATTTT. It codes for CASSFGQGDQPQHF. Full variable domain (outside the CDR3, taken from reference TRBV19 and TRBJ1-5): DGGITQSPKYLFRKEGQNVTLSCEQNLNHDAMYWYRQDPGQGLRLIYYSQIVNDFQKGDIAEGYSVSREKKESFPLTVTSAQKNPTAFYLCASSFGQGDQPQHFGDGTRLSIL.